This TCR beta chain was sequenced during a study of cytomegalovirus exposure and HLA in healthy donors. Study results and caveats: Cytomegalovirus-associated status was assigned to 150 to 200 TCR beta chains. It was confirmed in vitro that three of the CMV-associated chains were specific for CMV antigens.

The CDR3 is made up of 12 amino acids. Germline V gene data show CDR1 as LGHNT and CDR2 as FRNRAP. Trimming took off 6 bases at V and 3 bases at J, with 7 bases between the two ends. A word on this clone: Its antigen is unidentified.

Clones were sequenced by immunoSEQ multiplex PCR, and TCRdb holds only the in-frame ones, with some missing. This sample yields fewer than 300,000 clones, of which approximately 87% are seen a single time; around 0.9% belongs to the top ten. The chain combines TRBV12-5 with TRBJ2-3; D unclear. The sequence derives from a woman under 30 in good health and CMV-seronegative. The material sequenced was PBMCs. The CDR3 sequence: CASGRITDTQYF. In DNA form, the CDR3 reads TGTGCTAGTGGCCGTATAACAGATACGCAGTATTTT.